This T cell receptor (beta chain) was recovered during a study of blood T cell repertoires in COVID-19. Authors' processing steps: Cell counts per sample came from amplifying reference gene primers. The repertoire was sequenced with immunoSEQ multiplex PCR; TCRdb's copy has only in-frame clones and lacks some. V and J calls and clone size follow that table, whereas D and trimming were derived from the DNA. This table holds 120,000 or so clones, 65% to 85% found once. The V gene lost 0 bases and the J gene lost 6 bases, with 11 bases spanning the gap. CDR3 size: 14 residues. Germline CDR1 and CDR2: MGHRA and YSYEKL.

The receptor was derived from a man older than 75 with active or convalescent COVID-19. The rearrangement links TRBV4-1 to TRBJ1-2; D uncertain. The sample consisted of peripheral blood. CDR3: CASSQDLAVHGYTF. The CDR3, as DNA: TGCGCCAGCAGCCAAGATCTGGCAGTTCATGGCTACACCTTC.